Following are 26 T cell receptor beta chains from one sample sequenced in a study of patients and donors after allogeneic stem cell transplantation. A single record per CDR3 protein comes from TCRdb applying MiXCR to the RT-PCR reads. The sample has roughly 880,000 distinct CDR3 sequences; about a sixth are singletons. Source material: blood, either unsorted or a sorted T cell fraction (not recorded which). The receptors come from a human donor who was either an allogeneic HSCT recipient or a stem cell or donor lymphocyte infusion donor (not recorded which). It is not recorded whose cells these are; they may come from a transplant donor.

CDR3 loop: CASRRGSDEQFF. The CDR3 nucleotides read TGCGCCAGCAGGCGGGGTAGCGATGAGCAGTTCTTC. The chain carries TRBV4-1 and TRBJ2-1, with D possibly being TRBD2 (6 bases). This CDR3 has 12 residues. The germline gives CDR1 MGHRA, CDR2 YSYEKL. The V and J ends lost 6 bases and 8 bases respectively, with 11 bases between them.

This chain connects TRBV19 to TRBJ1-2, with TRBD1 as a possible D gene (5 bases). V lost 1 base, J lost 6 bases, and 12 bases lay in between. CDR3 length equals 14 residues. Per germline, CDR1 LNHDA and CDR2 SQIVND (reference sequence). The chain's CDR3 is CASSIVSPGNGYTF. As DNA, the CDR3 is TGTGCCAGTAGTATAGTCTCGCCAGGGAATGGCTACACCTTC.

This clonotype was recorded a few times. The chain employs TRBV7-2 and TRBJ1-2; D not certain. CDR1 SGHTA and CDR2 FQGNSA come from the germline V gene. Trimming cost V 1 base and J 4 bases, with 13 bases left between them. The CDR3 covers 15 residues. CDR3: CASSLGPLDPYGYTF. In DNA form, the CDR3 reads TGTGCCAGCAGCTTAGGGCCCCTGGACCCCTATGGCTACACCTTC.

The gene calls are TRBV27 and TRBJ2-1; D possibly corresponds to TRBD1 (6 bases). The CDR3 contains 16 residues. Germline V gene data show CDR1 as MNHEY and CDR2 as SMNVEV (reference sequence). Trimming removed 0 bases at V and 4 bases at J, with 13 bases between. In DNA, the CDR3 is TGTGCCAGCAGTTTATCGGGGGCAATCTCTTACAATGAGCAGTTCTTC. Protein sequence: CASSLSGAISYNEQFF.

This chain links TRBV6-6 with TRBJ1-5; no clear D. With 6 bases removed from V and 7 bases from J, the gap between germline ends came to 10 bases. The length of the CDR3 is 12 residues. Germline CDR1 reads MNHNY; CDR2 reads SVGAGI (reference sequence). The CDR3 loop reads CASSQTSQPQHF. Written as DNA, the CDR3 is TGTGCCAGCAGCCAGACCAGCCAGCCCCAGCATTTT.

This clonotype was recorded a few times. This sequence joins TRBV6-5 and TRBJ1-1, with D unresolved. Trimming left V 3 bases short and J 5 bases short, with 7 bases between. There are 12 residues in the CDR3. Germline V CDR1 and CDR2: MNHEY, SVGAGI. CDR3 sequence (DNA): TGTGCCAGCAGTTATATGGGGACTGAAGCTTTCTTT. The encoded protein is CASSYMGTEAFF.

This clonotype showed up just a few times. The chain employs TRBV7-8 and TRBJ2-1; 7 positions agree with TRBD1. The CDR3 covers 13 residues. V dropped 1 base and J dropped 9; count of bases not matched to a gene: 3. Germline CDR1 and CDR2: SGHVS and FQNEAQ. CDR3 coding DNA: TGTGCCAGCAGCTTAGATGGACAGGTTGAGCAGTTCTTC. Residues: CASSLDGQVEQFF.

In this sample, this clonotype turned up a few times. CDR3 sequence reads: CASSLTGTGGISGANVLTF. The CDR3 bases are TGTGCCAGCAGCCTCACAGGGACAGGGGGGATCTCTGGGGCCAACGTCCTGACTTTC. The V gene is TRBV13, the J gene TRBJ2-6; 11 bases match TRBD1. V trimming: 5 bases; J trimming: 0 bases; junction bases outside the gene matches: 9. The CDR3 consists of 19 residues. CDR1 and CDR2 (germline): PRHDT, FYEKMQ (reference sequence).

This clonotype was seen only a few times. The rearrangement joins TRBV20-1 to TRBJ1-2; 7 bases line up with TRBD1. The CDR3 has 12 residues. The V segment lost 6 bases and the J segment 7 bases; nucleotides outside the gene matches: 8. In germline, CDR1 is DFQATT, CDR2 SNEGSKA (reference sequence). The CDR3 loop is CSAGDNRGGYTF. In nucleotides, the CDR3 is TGCAGTGCCGGAGACAACAGGGGTGGCTACACCTTC.

V usage is TRBV3-1 and J usage is TRBJ2-3; perhaps TRBD1 as D (5 bases). The ends were cut back, 0 bases at V and 8 bases at J, with 9 bases in the middle. The CDR3 has 13 residues. The germline V gene has CDR1 LGHDT and CDR2 YNNKEL (reference sequence). The DNA for the CDR3 is TGTGCCAGCAGCCAAGATGGTAGGGGTACGCAGTATTTT. Amino acids: CASSQDGRGTQYF.

The rearrangement uses TRBV14 and TRBJ2-7, with 9 bases aligning to TRBD2. This CDR3 comprises 14 residues. V trimming: 5 bases; J trimming: 4 bases; junction bases outside the gene matches: 6. In germline, CDR1 is SGHDN, CDR2 FVKESK. The CDR3 reads CASSVSGSLYEQYF. The CDR3 DNA is TGTGCCAGCAGCGTTAGCGGGAGTTTGTACGAGCAGTACTTC.

This rearrangement joins TRBV25-1 to TRBJ2-6; D gene uncertain. CDR3 length: 16 amino acids. Trimming left V 2 bases short and J 4 bases short, with 12 bases between. Germline CDR1 MGHDK, CDR2 SYGVNS. Written as DNA, the CDR3 is TGTGCCAGCAGTGAAGGTTGGGGATCGGGGGCCAACGTCCTGACTTTC. It specifies CASSEGWGSGANVLTF.

This chain connects TRBV18 to TRBJ1-1; D unresolved. Trimming took 3 bases from V and 0 from J, leaving 8 bases between them. This CDR3 contains 14 residues. Germline CDR1 KGHSH, CDR2 LQKENI. This chain's CDR3 is CASSPARMNTEAFF. The CDR3 region has the DNA TGTGCCAGCTCACCGGCCCGGATGAACACTGAAGCTTTCTTT.

A few counts support this clonotype. The chain couples TRBV7-9 to TRBJ1-2; no clear D gene. The CDR3 extends over 13 amino acids. Germline CDR1 SEHNR, CDR2 FQNEAQ (reference sequence). Trimming cost V 2 bases and J 6 bases, with 10 bases left between them. The CDR3 bases are TGTGCCAGCAGCTTACCCTCGTCTGATGGCTACACCTTC. As protein: CASSLPSSDGYTF.

V usage is TRBV20-1 and J usage is TRBJ1-3; D unresolved. V was cut by 3 bases and J by 2 bases, with 8 bases left in between. Germline V gene sequence: CDR1 DFQATT, CDR2 SNEGSKA (reference sequence). This CDR3 contains 13 residues. Here the CDR3 DNA reads TGCAGTGCTAGGCCCGGGGCTGGAAACACCATATATTTT. This encodes CSARPGAGNTIYF.

This clonotype was found a few times. This chain joins TRBV6-1 and TRBJ1-5; possibly TRBD1 for D (6 bases). The V and J ends lost 4 bases and 0 bases respectively, with 13 bases between them. This CDR3 is built from 16 residues. Germline V CDR1 and CDR2: MNHNS, SASEGT. The CDR3 spells CASSVRTANSNQPQHF. As DNA, the CDR3 is TGTGCCAGCAGTGTCCGGACAGCAAATAGCAATCAGCCCCAGCATTTT.

This clonotype occurred a few times. The chain links TRBV12-3 or TRBV12-4 to TRBJ1-5, with D perhaps matching TRBD1 (5 bases). Trimming took 4 bases from V and 3 from J, leaving 22 bases between them. The CDR3 sequence is 18 residues long. This CDR3 reads CASSSLLWGSLNNQPQHF. The CDR3, as DNA: TGTGCCAGCAGTTCCCTTTTGTGGGGGAGTTTAAACAATCAGCCCCAGCATTTT.

The chain joins TRBV27 to TRBJ2-1, with TRBD2 identical over 14 bases. After removal of 8 bases from V and 5 bases from J, the junction contained 11 bases not matched to a gene. The CDR3 totals 17 residues. Germline values: CDR1 MNHEY, CDR2 SMNVEV (reference sequence). CDR3 residues: CASGFPRTSGRNNEQFF. The CDR3, as DNA: TGTGCCAGCGGCTTCCCCCGGACTAGCGGGAGGAACAATGAGCAGTTCTTC.

The chain recombines TRBV20-1 with TRBJ2-7; tentatively, D is TRBD1 (5 bases). Germline CDR1 reads DFQATT; CDR2 reads SNEGSKA (reference sequence). Trimming removed 2 bases at V and 4 bases at J, with 9 bases between. The CDR3 contains 12 residues. The CDR3 sequence: CSARHQGYEQYF. CDR3 sequence (DNA): TGCAGTGCTAGACATCAGGGATACGAGCAGTACTTC.

This clonotype occurred a few times. The chain links TRBV5-6 to TRBJ2-7; possibly TRBD1 for D (6 bases). Germline V gene sequence: CDR1 SGHDT, CDR2 YYEEEE. The V and J ends lost 4 bases and 1 base respectively, with 15 bases between them. The CDR3 consists of 15 residues. The CDR3 region has the DNA TGTGCCAGCAGCCATGACAGGCCGATATCCTACGAGCAGTACTTC. Translated: CASSHDRPISYEQYF. The full variable domain, rest sourced from reference TRBV5-6 and TRBJ2-7, is DAGVTQSPTHLIKTRGQQVTLRCSPKSGHDTVSWYQQALGQGPQFIFQYYEEEERQRGNFPDRFSGHQFPNYSSELNVNALLLGDSALYLCASSHDRPISYEQYFGPGTRLTVT.

This clonotype has at least ten counts. The J gene is TRBJ2-7, the V gene TRBV27; the match to TRBD1 covers 7 bases. The germline gives CDR1 MNHEY, CDR2 SMNVEV (reference sequence). Losses at the gene ends were 3 bases for V and 3 bases for J; bases not matched to a gene: 8. CDR3 length: 15 residues. CDR3 coding DNA: TGTGCCAGCAGTTTCATGGTGGGACAGATCTACGAGCAGTACTTC. This sequence encodes CASSFMVGQIYEQYF.

In its sample, this clonotype was seen a few times. The chain uses TRBV2 and TRBJ2-2; maybe TRBD1 (6 bases). Trimming left V 6 bases short and J 4 bases short, with 15 bases between. This CDR3 is built from 15 residues. Germline CDR1 reads SNHLY; CDR2 reads FYNNEI. The DNA of the CDR3 is TGTGCCAGCAGGTCCGGGACAAGGGCCACCGGGGAGCTGTTTTTT. Amino acid sequence: CASRSGTRATGELFF.

The chain has TRBV20-1 and TRBJ1-4, with 7 bases that match TRBD1. Germline V gene lookup returns CDR1 DFQATT and CDR2 SNEGSKA (reference sequence). This CDR3 has 13 residues. V lost 4 bases to trimming and J lost 4 bases; unmatched junction nucleotides: 3. In DNA form, the CDR3 reads TGCAGTGCTAAGGACAGGCTTAATGAAAAACTGTTTTTT. This translates into CSAKDRLNEKLFF.

This clonotype was counted a few times. The junction departs from the called germline gene at one end, perhaps through a read error. The chain employs TRBV7-7 and TRBJ2-2; no clear D. The germline V gene encodes CDR1 SSHAT and CDR2 FNYEAQ (reference sequence). The CDR3 contains 13 residues. The CDR3 DNA follows: TGTGCTAGCAGCTTAGTCCGGGCCGGGGAGCTGTTTTTT. Its translation is CASSLVRAGELFF.

The chain combines TRBV12-3 or TRBV12-4 with TRBJ2-3, with 7 bases that match TRBD2. The junction had 8 bases not matched to a gene; V was cut back by 3 bases and J by 2 bases. The length of the CDR3 is 16 residues. This CDR3 reads CASSLVSSGATDTQYF. The DNA for the CDR3 is TGTGCCAGCAGTTTGGTGTCTAGCGGAGCCACAGATACGCAGTATTTT.

The V call is TRBV12-3 or TRBV12-4, the J call TRBJ2-1, with 8 bases identical to TRBD2. There are 15 residues in the CDR3. V shed 5 bases and J 5 bases; nucleotides not matched to a gene: 8. CDR3: CASSLAGLGNNEQFF. The CDR3 DNA reads TGTGCCAGCAGTCTCGCGGGACTAGGAAACAATGAGCAGTTCTTC.